This T cell receptor (beta chain) was obtained from a study of T cell responses to AZD1222 COVID-19 vaccine. To note about this clone: Antigen unknown.

Profiling relied on immunoSEQ multiplex PCR, and the TCRdb table lists in-frame clones only, not all of them. The sample shows 150,000 to 250,000 clones, approximately 93% of them seen only once. The CDR3 totals 15 residues. General study findings and limits: Unmutated variant regions are reportedly targeted by nearly half of spike-specific TCRs. The donor cohort was predominantly white British with a female majority, and clonal diversity may have been underestimated. The number of AZD1222 recipients seropositive at baseline was only five or six.

The sample consisted of peripheral blood, taken 28 days after the second AZD1222 dose. This TCR derives from an adult who received the AZD1222 COVID-19 vaccine. The J gene is TRBJ1-6, the V gene TRBV21-1. TRBV21-1 constitutes a pseudogene. The CDR3 loop reads CASSGRQKPNSPLHF. The CDR3 region has the DNA TGTGCCAGTAGCGGCCGGCAGAAGCCTAATTCACCCCTCCACTTT.